Listed here are 28 T cell receptor beta chains from one sample, sequenced in a study of T cell responses to AZD1222 COVID-19 vaccine. TCRdb keeps only in-frame clones here, not all; method: immunoSEQ multiplex PCR. Here the sample spans around 120,000 clones, about 90% being singletons. The sequencing here drew on peripheral blood, taken 28 days after the second AZD1222 dose. The receptors here all came from an adult who received the AZD1222 COVID-19 vaccine.

In this sample, this clone turned up once. CDR3 protein: CASRQAKETQYF. CDR3 coding DNA: TGTGCCAGCCGACAGGCTAAAGAGACCCAGTACTTC. The chain carries TRBV6-6 and TRBJ2-5; a weak D match, TRBD1 (6 bases). The CDR3 is 12 residues long. The V end was cut by 8 bases, the J end by 3 bases, with 10 bases between. Germline lookup yields CDR1 MNHNY and CDR2 SVGAGI (reference sequence).

This chain links TRBV19 with TRBJ2-5, with D tentatively TRBD2 (7 bases). V was shortened by 10 bases and J by 6 bases, with 21 bases between the two germline ends. CDR3 length equals 14 residues. The germline gives CDR1 LNHDA, CDR2 SQIVND (reference sequence). The CDR3 reads CATGGRDGSKTQYF. CDR3 DNA sequence: TGTGCCACCGGGGGGCGGGACGGTTCCAAGACCCAGTACTTC.

The chain combines TRBV23-1 with TRBJ2-7, with D perhaps TRBD2 (5 bases). TRBV23-1 is noted as an ORF with a role that remains uncertain. The CDR3 consists of 16 residues. V lost 7 bases to trimming and J lost 0 bases, with 19 bases between them. The CDR3 nucleotides are TGCGCCAGCACCCAACGGGATAGGGAGCCCTCCTACGAGCAGTACTTC. Protein sequence: CASTQRDREPSYEQYF.

The V gene is TRBV7-9, the J gene TRBJ1-5; 8 nucleotides match TRBD1. Germline CDR1 is SEHNR and CDR2 is FQNEAQ (reference sequence). This CDR3 spans 15 amino acids. V lost 1 base and J lost 1; bases outside the gene matches: 0. The CDR3 sequence: CASSLGTGSNQPQHF. CDR3 in DNA: TGTGCCAGCAGCTTAGGGACAGGGAGCAATCAGCCCCAGCATTTT. Based on the CDR3 plus reference TRBV7-9 and TRBJ1-5, the full variable domain is DTGVSQNPRHKITKRGQNVTFRCDPISEHNRLYWYRQTLGQGPEFLTYFQNEAQLEKSRLLSDRFSAERPKGSFSTLEIQRTEQGDSAMYLCASSLGTGSNQPQHFGDGTRLSIL.

This chain joins TRBV6-4 and TRBJ2-5; unclear D gene. The CDR3 is made up of 12 amino acids. The germline V and J ends were trimmed by 4 bases and 4 bases, with 7 bases remaining between them. CDR1 MRHNA and CDR2 SNTAGT come from the germline V gene. The DNA for the CDR3 is TGTGCCAGCAGTGCTCGTTCAGAGACCCAGTACTTC. The encoded protein is CASSARSETQYF.

The V and J genes are TRBV2 and TRBJ2-7; 7 nucleotides align to TRBD1. J was trimmed by 0 bases and V by 8 bases; bases with no gene match: 4. From germline, CDR1 is SNHLY and CDR2 FYNNEI. This CDR3 spans 13 amino acids. In DNA form, the CDR3 reads TGTGCCAGCGAACAGGGGAGCTCCTACGAGCAGTACTTC. Translated: CASEQGSSYEQYF.

This chain joins TRBV7-2 and TRBJ2-1; 8 nucleotides line up with TRBD2. Germline loops: CDR1 SGHTA, CDR2 FQGNSA. V lost 5 bases to trimming and J lost 6 bases; unmatched junction nucleotides: 18. This CDR3 spans 18 amino acids. The CDR3 DNA reads as TGTGCCAGCAGCGTACAGGTAGGACTAGCTCAATGGTCCAATGAGCAGTTCTTC. The encoded protein is CASSVQVGLAQWSNEQFF.

With respect to this clone: One end of the junction varies from germline; a read error may be responsible. This chain joins TRBV20-1 and TRBJ1-3; a possible D gene is TRBD1 (5 bases). Germline assignment: CDR1 DFQATT and CDR2 SNEGSKA (reference sequence). The length of the CDR3 is 11 residues. The CDR3 region is CRGDRRSQGVF. The CDR3 DNA reads TGCCGCGGGGACCGCCGATCTCAAGGGGTTTTT.

The rearrangement links TRBV16 to TRBJ1-5; 8 bases agree with TRBD1. The length of the CDR3 is 15 residues. Germline-derived CDR1 and CDR2 are KGHSY and FQNENV. The J segment lost 1 base and the V segment lost 3 bases, leaving 2 bases of the junction unmatched. For the CDR3, the DNA is TGTGCCAGCAGCCAGGACAGGGTCAGCAATCAGCCCCAGCATTTT. The encoded protein is CASSQDRVSNQPQHF.

The chain couples TRBV30 to TRBJ2-3; possibly TRBD1 or TRBD2 for D (5 bases each). V gave up 2 bases and J gave up 5 bases, with 29 bases separating them. The CDR3 has 19 amino acids. CDR1 and CDR2 from the germline V gene are GTSNPN and SVGIG (reference sequence). In DNA, the CDR3 is TGTGCCTGGAGTTTCTCCGGGACCCTTCTACAACCCTCCCGAGATACGCAGTATTTT. Translation gives CAWSFSGTLLQPSRDTQYF.

The CDR3 loop is CASSPTSAEQYF. The CDR3 nucleotides read TGTGCCAGCAGCCCCACCAGTGCCGAGCAGTACTTC. V usage is TRBV28 and J usage is TRBJ2-7; no clear D. Trimming removed 6 bases from V and 6 bases from J, with 12 bases in between. The CDR3 contains 12 residues. Germline assignment: CDR1 MDHEN and CDR2 SYDVKM.

The chain is built from TRBV5-1 and TRBJ2-2; 7 bases align to TRBD1. V gave up 4 bases and J gave up 6 bases; unmatched junction bases: 3. The CDR3 totals 13 residues. The germline gives CDR1 SGHRS, CDR2 YFSETQ. Here the CDR3 reads CASSGTGAGELFF. CDR3 nucleotide sequence: TGCGCCAGCAGCGGCACAGGGGCCGGGGAGCTGTTTTTT.

This clone was seen once. The chain links TRBV15 to TRBJ2-3, with D perhaps matching TRBD2 (6 bases). Trimming left V 1 base short and J 0 bases short, with 8 bases between. The CDR3 is 15 amino acids. Germline CDR1 and CDR2: LNHNV and YYDKDF (reference sequence). Here the CDR3 reads CATSRGSGSTDTQYF. The CDR3 DNA sequence: TGTGCCACCAGCAGAGGTAGCGGAAGCACAGATACGCAGTATTTT.

The rearrangement uses TRBV27 and TRBJ2-1, with D uncertain. Germline V gene lookup returns CDR1 MNHEY and CDR2 SMNVEV (reference sequence). CDR3 length equals 15 residues. V dropped 3 bases and J dropped 0 bases, with 9 bases sitting between them. CDR3 DNA sequence: TGTGCCAGCAGTTTTACGGGTACCTCCTACAATGAGCAGTTCTTC. Protein product: CASSFTGTSYNEQFF.

This chain links TRBV18 with TRBJ1-5, with 7 positions matching TRBD1. Germline CDR1 is KGHSH and CDR2 is LQKENI. V trimming: 2 bases; J trimming: 2 bases; junction bases outside the gene matches: 12. This CDR3 spans 18 amino acids. The CDR3 bases are TGTGCCAGCTCACCATTTAAGGTAGGGGGCATCGGCAATCAGCCCCAGCATTTT. Its translation: CASSPFKVGGIGNQPQHF.

V usage is TRBV28 and J usage is TRBJ1-2, with TRBD1 as a possible D gene (5 bases). The CDR3 spans 15 residues. Germline CDR1 MDHEN, CDR2 SYDVKM. Trimming left V 1 base short and J 2 bases short, with 11 bases between. CDR3 in amino acids: CASSLLGGLNYGYTF. The CDR3 nucleotides are TGTGCCAGCAGTTTATTGGGGGGGTTAAACTATGGCTACACCTTC.

This chain connects TRBV7-9 to TRBJ2-1; possible D gene TRBD1, 6 bases. The CDR3 runs 14 residues. Germline V gene lookup returns CDR1 SEHNR and CDR2 FQNEAQ (reference sequence). The V gene lost 2 bases and the J gene lost 8 bases, with 13 bases spanning the gap. CDR3 protein: CASSLSQGSDEQFF. DNA for the CDR3: TGTGCCAGCAGCTTATCGCAGGGGAGTGATGAGCAGTTCTTC.

This clone occurred once. V gene TRBV7-2 combines with J gene TRBJ2-2, with 7 nucleotides matching TRBD1. The germline gives CDR1 SGHTA, CDR2 FQGNSA. J lost 5 bases, V lost 5 bases, and 8 bases had no gene match. CDR3 length equals 15 residues. The CDR3 reads CASSLVQGVTGELFF. For the CDR3, the DNA is TGTGCCAGCAGCCTGGTGCAGGGGGTGACCGGGGAGCTGTTTTTT.

This chain uses TRBV20-1 with TRBJ2-3; D gene unclear. V dropped 3 bases and J dropped 0 bases, with 10 bases sitting between them. Germline CDR1 is DFQATT and CDR2 is SNEGSKA (reference sequence). The CDR3 length is 14 residues. Here the CDR3 reads CSASVADSTDTQYF. The CDR3 bases are TGCAGTGCTAGTGTGGCGGATAGCACAGATACGCAGTATTTT.

This sequence joins TRBV7-8 and TRBJ1-2; D is ambiguous. The germline V and J ends were trimmed by 1 base and 5 bases, with 17 bases remaining between them. CDR3 size: 16 residues. The germline gives CDR1 SGHVS, CDR2 FQNEAQ. The CDR3: CASSLGSAGGRYGYTF. The CDR3 nucleotides read TGTGCCAGCAGCTTAGGCTCAGCAGGTGGGCGGTATGGCTACACCTTC.

The chain carries TRBV19 and TRBJ2-7; D gene ambiguous. Per the germline V gene, CDR1 is LNHDA and CDR2 is SQIVND (reference sequence). With 6 bases removed from V and 4 bases from J, the gap between germline ends came to 7 bases. This CDR3 contains 11 residues. The CDR3 DNA reads TGTGCCAGTAGCACACAGTACGAGCAGTACTTC. It codes for CASSTQYEQYF.

This rearrangement joins TRBV30 to TRBJ1-5; D perhaps matches TRBD1 (5 bases). The CDR3 has 14 amino acids. The germline V and J ends were trimmed by 5 bases and 1 base, with 12 bases remaining between them. Looked up from germline, CDR1 is GTSNPN and CDR2 is SVGIG (reference sequence). The CDR3 region has the DNA TGTGCCTGGGCCTCCTGGGGGAGCAATCAGCCCCAGCATTTT. Protein: CAWASWGSNQPQHF.

This chain uses TRBV7-3 with TRBJ2-1; a weak D match, TRBD2 (6 bases). V lost 6 bases, J lost 0 bases, and 9 bases lay in between. The CDR3 contains 14 residues. From germline, CDR1 is SGHTA and CDR2 FQGTGA. The CDR3 nucleotides read TGTGCCAGCAGTAGCGGAAGCTCCTACAATGAGCAGTTCTTC. Translating it yields CASSSGSSYNEQFF.

The V and J genes are TRBV18 and TRBJ2-7, with a weak D call TRBD2 (6 bases). This CDR3 has 18 amino acids. Germline CDR1 is KGHSH and CDR2 is LQKENI. Trimming stripped 5 bases from V and 0 bases from J, with 23 bases between. The CDR3 protein is CASSSTVNQGGGSYEQYF. CDR3 nucleotides: TGTGCCAGCTCATCCACGGTGAACCAGGGAGGAGGCTCCTACGAGCAGTACTTC.

The chain links TRBV5-1 to TRBJ2-2; TRBD2 matches 10 bases. Germline V CDR1 and CDR2: SGHRS, YFSETQ. The V segment lost 5 bases and the J segment 1 base; nucleotides outside the gene matches: 5. The CDR3 extends over 16 amino acids. The DNA of the CDR3 is TGCGCCAGCAGACTTGGACTAGCGGTGAACACCGGGGAGCTGTTTTTT. Translation gives CASRLGLAVNTGELFF. The full variable domain, rest sourced from reference TRBV5-1 and TRBJ2-2, is KAGVTQTPRYLIKTRGQQVTLSCSPISGHRSVSWYQQTPGQGLQFLFEYFSETQRNKGNFPGRFSGRQFSNSRSEMNVSTLELGDSALYLCASRLGLAVNTGELFFGEGSRLTVL.

This chain links TRBV12-3 or TRBV12-4 with TRBJ2-7; 8 positions agree with TRBD2. The V segment lost 5 bases and the J segment 5 bases; nucleotides outside the gene matches: 5. The CDR3 is 13 amino acids. The CDR3 here is CASSGAGGNEQYF. CDR3 coding DNA: TGTGCCAGCAGTGGGGCGGGAGGAAACGAGCAGTACTTC.

The V and J genes are TRBV28 and TRBJ2-7; D ambiguous. The ends were cut back, 5 bases at V and 4 bases at J, with 9 bases in the middle. The CDR3 runs 12 residues. Per germline, CDR1 MDHEN and CDR2 SYDVKM. The CDR3, as DNA: TGTGCCAGCAGTGAACAGAGATACGAGCAGTACTTC. Its translation is CASSEQRYEQYF.

The J gene is TRBJ2-7, the V gene TRBV6-4; TRBD2 matches 9 bases. In germline, CDR1 is MRHNA, CDR2 SNTAGT. The CDR3 runs 15 residues. J gave up 5 bases and V 0 bases, and 5 bases lay outside the gene matches. The CDR3 loop reads CASSDSAGGPNEQYF. CDR3 nucleotide sequence: TGTGCCAGCAGTGACTCGGCGGGAGGGCCAAACGAGCAGTACTTC.